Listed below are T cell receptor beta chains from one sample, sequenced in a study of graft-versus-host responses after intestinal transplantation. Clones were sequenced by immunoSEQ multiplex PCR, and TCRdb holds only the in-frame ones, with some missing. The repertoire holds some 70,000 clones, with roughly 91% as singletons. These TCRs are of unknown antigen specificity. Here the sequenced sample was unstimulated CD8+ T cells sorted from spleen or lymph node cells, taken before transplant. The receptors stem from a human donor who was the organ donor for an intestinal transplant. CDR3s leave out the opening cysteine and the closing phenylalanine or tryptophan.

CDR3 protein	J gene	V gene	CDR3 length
ASSGKGPQETQY	TRBJ2-5	TRBV9	12
ASSLQGATYEQY	TRBJ2-7	TRBV27	12
ASSTGPVSYEQY	TRBJ2-7	TRBV7-2	12
ASSPGQEQY	TRBJ2-7	TRBV11-2	9
ASSPGQGDYEQY	TRBJ2-7	TRBV7-3	12
ASRPAGVNYEQY	TRBJ2-7	TRBV28	12
ASSVGAGGHNEQF	TRBJ2-1	TRBV9	13
ASSVEEGRIYEQY	TRBJ2-7	TRBV9	13
ASSLTPQGSYEQY	TRBJ2-7	TRBV7-3	13
ASSVGQGDYEQY	TRBJ2-7	TRBV9	12
AISDKGLAGVGETQY	TRBJ2-5	TRBV10-3	15
ACSGLAGLPSTDTQY	TRBJ2-3	TRBV30	15
LYRLAVDTQY	TRBJ2-3	TRBV6-5	10
ASSIWDQNEQF	TRBJ2-1	TRBV19	11
ASTLGGSSYEQY	TRBJ2-7	TRBV28	12
ASAVWHNEQF	TRBJ2-1	TRBV28	10
ASRSQGACYT	TRBJ1-2	TRBV12-2	10
ASSVATPRQLNTEAF	TRBJ1-1	TRBV9	15
ASSELRGRGEKLF	TRBJ1-4	TRBV2	13
AWGEGTGRYEQY	TRBJ2-7	TRBV30	12
ASSFGQILSGGATTDTQY	TRBJ2-3	TRBV28	18
ASSYGRTNTEAF	TRBJ1-1	TRBV6-5	12
ASRDVLNTEAF	TRBJ1-1	TRBV28	11
ASSDGGQVEETQY	TRBJ2-5	TRBV2	13
ASSEFGWTEAF	TRBJ1-1	TRBV25-1	11
ASSLGGDLSSYEQY	TRBJ2-7	TRBV5-6	14